Listed here are 7 T cell receptor beta chains from one sample, sequenced in a study of T cell responses to AZD1222 COVID-19 vaccine. The repertoire was sequenced with immunoSEQ multiplex PCR; TCRdb's copy has only in-frame clones and lacks some. Of 95,000 to 150,000 clones detected, about 85% appear once; the ten largest clones hold approximately 6.2%. This specimen consisted of peripheral blood, obtained on day 0 of AZD1222 vaccination. The receptors here all came from an adult in good health.

This clone occurred once. The CDR3 reads CASSNQDNTEAFF. In DNA, the CDR3 is TGTGCCAGCAGCAATCAAGATAACACTGAAGCTTTCTTT. The chain joins TRBV7-3 to TRBJ1-1; no reliable D call. Germline V lookup: CDR1 SGHTA, CDR2 FQGTGA. V was clipped by 5 bases and J by 2 bases, with 9 bases between them. This CDR3 contains 13 residues.

This chain joins TRBV5-5 and TRBJ1-1, with D unclear. The CDR3 extends over 14 amino acids. Germline V gene sequence: CDR1 SGHKS, CDR2 YYEKEE (reference sequence). Trimming cost V 2 bases and J 3 bases, with 11 bases left between them. The CDR3 sequence: CASSFIGVDTEAFF. The CDR3 DNA reads TGTGCCAGCAGCTTTATCGGGGTGGACACTGAAGCTTTCTTT.

The chain employs TRBV19 and TRBJ2-1; D could derive from TRBD1 or TRBD2 (5 bases each). The germline V gene has CDR1 LNHDA and CDR2 SQIVND (reference sequence). Trimming cost V 5 bases and J 3 bases, with 11 bases left between them. CDR3 size: 14 residues. The CDR3 DNA sequence: TGTGCCAGTAGTCCATGGGACGGCTACAATGAGCAGTTCTTC. This sequence encodes CASSPWDGYNEQFF.

This clone showed up just a few times. The V gene is TRBV5-4, the J gene TRBJ1-1; TRBD1 aligns across 10 bases. CDR3 size: 14 residues. Germline V gene data show CDR1 as SGHNT and CDR2 as YYREEE (reference sequence). V lost 0 bases to trimming and J lost 5 bases; unmatched junction nucleotides: 1. CDR3 region: CASSLGDRGTEAFF. The DNA for the CDR3 is TGTGCCAGCAGCTTGGGGGACAGGGGTACTGAAGCTTTCTTT.

The V and J genes are TRBV12-3 or TRBV12-4 and TRBJ1-6; no reliable D call. Trimming shortened V by 6 bases and J by 10 bases, and 10 bases separated the two germline ends. This CDR3 comprises 12 residues. In DNA, the CDR3 is TGTGCCAGCAGCCGGAGTCGCTCACCCCTCCACTTT. Translating it yields CASSRSRSPLHF.

This clone was counted between two and nine times. This rearrangement joins TRBV6-5 to TRBJ1-5; D is ambiguous. The V gene lost 6 bases and the J gene lost 4 bases, with 13 bases spanning the gap. Germline assignment: CDR1 MNHEY and CDR2 SVGAGI. The CDR3 is made up of 14 amino acids. CDR3 nucleotide sequence: TGTGCCAGCAGCGACGCCCGAGGAAATCAGCCCCAGCATTTT. This sequence encodes CASSDARGNQPQHF.

The chain carries TRBV7-6 and TRBJ1-5, with a tentative D call TRBD1 (5 bases). The CDR3 runs 18 residues. V was shortened by 5 bases and J by 0 bases, with 20 bases between the two germline ends. CDR1 and CDR2 (germline): SGHVS, FNYEAQ. CDR3 coding DNA: TGTGCCAGCAGCCTAAGGGAGCCACAGGTTTATAGCAATCAGCCCCAGCATTTT. Encoded protein: CASSLREPQVYSNQPQHF.